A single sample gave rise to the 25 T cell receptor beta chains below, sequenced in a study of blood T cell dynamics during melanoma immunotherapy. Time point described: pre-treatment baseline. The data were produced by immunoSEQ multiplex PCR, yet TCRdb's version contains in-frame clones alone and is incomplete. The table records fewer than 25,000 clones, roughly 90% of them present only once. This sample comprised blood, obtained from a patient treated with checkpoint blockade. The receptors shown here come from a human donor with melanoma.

CDR3 sequence: CASSYENEQYF. The CDR3 coding sequence is TGTGCCAGCAGTTACGAGAACGAGCAGTACTTC. The V call is TRBV6-6, the J call TRBJ2-7; D not certain. V dropped 2 bases and J dropped 5 bases, with 4 bases sitting between them. Germline CDR1 reads MNHNY; CDR2 reads SVGAGI (reference sequence). The CDR3 length is 11 residues.

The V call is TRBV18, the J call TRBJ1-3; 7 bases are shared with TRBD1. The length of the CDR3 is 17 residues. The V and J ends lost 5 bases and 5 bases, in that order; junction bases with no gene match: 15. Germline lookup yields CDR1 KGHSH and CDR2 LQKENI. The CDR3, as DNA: TGTGCCAGCTCAAGTCGCGACAGGGCTTTTTTAAGAAACACCATATATTTT. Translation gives CASSSRDRAFLRNTIYF. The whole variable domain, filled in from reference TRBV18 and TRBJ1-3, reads NAGVMQNPRHLVRRRGQEARLRCSPMKGHSHVYWYRQLPEEGLKFMVYLQKENIIDESGMPKERFSAEFPKEGPSILRIQQVVRGDSAAYFCASSSRDRAFLRNTIYFGEGSWLTVV.

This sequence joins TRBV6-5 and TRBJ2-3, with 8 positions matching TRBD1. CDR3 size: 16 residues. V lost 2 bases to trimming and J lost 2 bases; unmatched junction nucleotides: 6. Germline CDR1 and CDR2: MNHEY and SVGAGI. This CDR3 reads CASSYTGQENTDTQYF. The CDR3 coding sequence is TGTGCCAGCAGTTACACGGGACAGGAGAACACAGATACGCAGTATTTT.

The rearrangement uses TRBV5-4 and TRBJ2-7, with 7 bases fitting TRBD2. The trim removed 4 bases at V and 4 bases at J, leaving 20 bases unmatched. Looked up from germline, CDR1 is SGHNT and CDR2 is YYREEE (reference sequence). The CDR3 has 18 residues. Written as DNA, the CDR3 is TGTGCCAGCAGCGGGGGAACTTTGGGCGGGGGAACACATTACGAGCAGTACTTC. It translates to CASSGGTLGGGTHYEQYF.

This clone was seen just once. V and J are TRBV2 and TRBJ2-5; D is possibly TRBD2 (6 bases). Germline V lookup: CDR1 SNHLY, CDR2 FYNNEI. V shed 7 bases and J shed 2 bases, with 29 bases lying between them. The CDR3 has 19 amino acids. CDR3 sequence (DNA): TGTGCCAGCACCCTAGAGGACCCGGGACTCCAAAGCTCTCAAGAGACCCAGTACTTC. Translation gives CASTLEDPGLQSSQETQYF.

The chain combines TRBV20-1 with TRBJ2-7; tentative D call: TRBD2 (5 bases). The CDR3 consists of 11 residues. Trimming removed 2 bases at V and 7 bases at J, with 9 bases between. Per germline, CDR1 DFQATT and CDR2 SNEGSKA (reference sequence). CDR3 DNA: TGCAGTGCTAGAAGTTCGGGAGAGCAGTACTTC. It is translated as CSARSSGEQYF.

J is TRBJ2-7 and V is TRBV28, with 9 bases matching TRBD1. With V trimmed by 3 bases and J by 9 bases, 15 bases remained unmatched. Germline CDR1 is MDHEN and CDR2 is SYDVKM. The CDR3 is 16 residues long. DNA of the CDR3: TGTGCCAGCAGTTTTTCCGGGACAGGGAAGACTACGTCGCAGTACTTC. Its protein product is CASSFSGTGKTTSQYF.

As DNA, the CDR3 is TGTGCCAGCAGCTACGGACTACACACAGATACGCAGTATTTT. Protein product: CASSYGLHTDTQYF. This chain uses TRBV5-8 with TRBJ2-3, with D maybe TRBD2 (6 bases). Germline CDR1 reads SGHTS; CDR2 reads YDEGEE. V lost 3 bases to trimming and J lost 2 bases, with 10 bases between them. CDR3 size: 14 residues. The full variable domain, with the rest looked up from reference TRBV5-8 and TRBJ2-3, is EAGVTQSPTHLIKTRGQQATLRCSPISGHTSVYWYQQALGLGLQFLLWYDEGEERNRGNFPPRFSGRQFPNYSSELNVNALELEDSALYLCASSYGLHTDTQYFGPGTRLTVL.

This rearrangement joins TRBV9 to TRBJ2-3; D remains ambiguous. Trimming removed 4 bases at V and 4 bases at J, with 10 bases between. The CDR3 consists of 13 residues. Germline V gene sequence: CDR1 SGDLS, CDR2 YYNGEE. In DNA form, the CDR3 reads TGTGCCAGCAGCCGCCTGTCGGCAGATACGCAGTATTTT. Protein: CASSRLSADTQYF.

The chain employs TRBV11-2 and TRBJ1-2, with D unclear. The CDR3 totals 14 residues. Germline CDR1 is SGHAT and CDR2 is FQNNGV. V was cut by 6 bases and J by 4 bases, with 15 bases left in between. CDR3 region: CASRPQASLYGYTF. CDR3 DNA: TGTGCCAGCAGGCCCCAGGCGTCACTCTATGGCTACACCTTC.

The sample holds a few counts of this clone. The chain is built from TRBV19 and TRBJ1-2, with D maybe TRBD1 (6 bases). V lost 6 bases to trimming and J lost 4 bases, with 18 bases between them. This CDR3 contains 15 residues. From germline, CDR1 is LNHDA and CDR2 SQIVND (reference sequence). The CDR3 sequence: CASSPDRTAPYGYTF. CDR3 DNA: TGTGCCAGTAGCCCCGACAGGACGGCCCCCTATGGCTACACCTTC.

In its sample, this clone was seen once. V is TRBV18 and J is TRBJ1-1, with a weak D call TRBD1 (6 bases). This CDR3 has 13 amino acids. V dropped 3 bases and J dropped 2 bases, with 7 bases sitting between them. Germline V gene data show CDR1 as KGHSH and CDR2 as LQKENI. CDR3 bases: TGTGCCAGCTCACCGGGGGGCAACACTGAAGCTTTCTTT. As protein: CASSPGGNTEAFF.

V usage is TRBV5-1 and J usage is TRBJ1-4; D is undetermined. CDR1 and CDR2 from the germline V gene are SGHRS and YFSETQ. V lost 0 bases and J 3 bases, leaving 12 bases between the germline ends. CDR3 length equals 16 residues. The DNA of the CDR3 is TGCGCCAGCAGCTTGGTTTCATCAGCATCTAATGAAAAACTGTTTTTT. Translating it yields CASSLVSSASNEKLFF.

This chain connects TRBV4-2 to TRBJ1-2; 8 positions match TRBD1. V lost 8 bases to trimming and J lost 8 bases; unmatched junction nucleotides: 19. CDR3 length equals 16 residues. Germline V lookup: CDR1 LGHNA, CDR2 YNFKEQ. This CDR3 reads CASERNAGQGEQGYTF. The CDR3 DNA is TGTGCCAGCGAAAGGAACGCAGGACAGGGAGAACAAGGCTACACCTTC.

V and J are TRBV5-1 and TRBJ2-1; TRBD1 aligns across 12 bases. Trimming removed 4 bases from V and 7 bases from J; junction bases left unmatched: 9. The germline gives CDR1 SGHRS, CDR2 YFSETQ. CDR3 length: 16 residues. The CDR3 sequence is CASSQGQGALMNEQFF. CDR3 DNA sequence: TGCGCCAGCAGCCAGGGACAGGGGGCGTTAATGAATGAGCAGTTCTTC.

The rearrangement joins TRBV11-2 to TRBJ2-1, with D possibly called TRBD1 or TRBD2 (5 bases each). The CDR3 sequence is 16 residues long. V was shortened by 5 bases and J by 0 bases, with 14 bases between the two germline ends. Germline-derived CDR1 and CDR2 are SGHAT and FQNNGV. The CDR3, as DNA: TGTGCCAGCAGCGACCTCGGGGCCAGCTCCTACAATGAGCAGTTCTTC. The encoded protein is CASSDLGASSYNEQFF.

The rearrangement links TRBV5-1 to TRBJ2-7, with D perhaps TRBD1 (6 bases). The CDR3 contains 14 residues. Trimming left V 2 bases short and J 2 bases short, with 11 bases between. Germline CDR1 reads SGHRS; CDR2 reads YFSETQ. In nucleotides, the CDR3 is TGCGCCAGCAGCTTTACGGACAGAGCCTACGAGCAGTACTTC. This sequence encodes CASSFTDRAYEQYF.

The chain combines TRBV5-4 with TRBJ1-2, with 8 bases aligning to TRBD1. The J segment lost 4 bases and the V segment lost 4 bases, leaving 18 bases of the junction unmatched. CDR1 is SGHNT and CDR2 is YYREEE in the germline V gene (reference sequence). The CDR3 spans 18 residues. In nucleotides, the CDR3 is TGTGCCAGCAGCGACACCCCCAGGGGGCTAAACGGTATCTATGGCTACACCTTC. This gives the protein CASSDTPRGLNGIYGYTF.

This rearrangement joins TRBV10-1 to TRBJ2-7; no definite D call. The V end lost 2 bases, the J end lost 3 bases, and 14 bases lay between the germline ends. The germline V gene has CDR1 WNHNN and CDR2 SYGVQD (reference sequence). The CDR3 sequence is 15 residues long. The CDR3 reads CASSEDPASLYEQYF. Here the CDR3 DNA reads TGCGCCAGCAGTGAGGACCCGGCTAGTCTCTACGAGCAGTACTTC.

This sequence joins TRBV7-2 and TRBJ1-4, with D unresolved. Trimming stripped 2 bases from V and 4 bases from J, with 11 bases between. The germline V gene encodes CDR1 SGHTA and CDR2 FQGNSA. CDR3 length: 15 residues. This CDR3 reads CASSLNVGLNEKLFF. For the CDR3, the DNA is TGTGCCAGCAGCTTAAACGTGGGTCTTAATGAAAAACTGTTTTTT.

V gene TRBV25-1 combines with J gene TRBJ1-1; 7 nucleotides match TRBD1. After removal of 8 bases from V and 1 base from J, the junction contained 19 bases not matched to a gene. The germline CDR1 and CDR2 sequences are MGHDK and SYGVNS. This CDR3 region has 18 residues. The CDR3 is CASPIRDRLKDRNTEAFF. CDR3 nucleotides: TGTGCCAGCCCAATTCGGGACAGACTTAAAGATAGGAACACTGAAGCTTTCTTT.

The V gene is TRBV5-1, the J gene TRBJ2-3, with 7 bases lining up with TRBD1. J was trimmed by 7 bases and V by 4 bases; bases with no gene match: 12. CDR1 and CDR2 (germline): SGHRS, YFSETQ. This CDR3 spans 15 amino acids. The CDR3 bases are TGCGCCAGCAGCCCCACCTTACGGGACAGTAATACGCAGTATTTT. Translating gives CASSPTLRDSNTQYF.

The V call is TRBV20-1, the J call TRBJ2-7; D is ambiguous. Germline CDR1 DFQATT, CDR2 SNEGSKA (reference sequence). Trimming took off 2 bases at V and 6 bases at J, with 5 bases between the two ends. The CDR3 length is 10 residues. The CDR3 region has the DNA TGCAGTGCTAGAAGTAGCGAGCAGTACTTC. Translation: CSARSSEQYF.

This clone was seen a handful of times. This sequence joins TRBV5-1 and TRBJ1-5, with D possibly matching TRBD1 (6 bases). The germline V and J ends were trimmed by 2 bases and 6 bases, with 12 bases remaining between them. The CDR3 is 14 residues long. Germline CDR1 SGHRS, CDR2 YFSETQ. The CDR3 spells CASSLTGSPQPQHF. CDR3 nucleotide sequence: TGCGCCAGCAGCTTAACAGGGAGTCCTCAGCCCCAGCATTTT.

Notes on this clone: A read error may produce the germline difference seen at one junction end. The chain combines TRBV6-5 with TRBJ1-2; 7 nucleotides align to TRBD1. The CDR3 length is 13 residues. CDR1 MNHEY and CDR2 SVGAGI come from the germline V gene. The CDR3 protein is CASSQQGNYGHTF. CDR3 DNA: TGTGCCAGCAGCCAACAGGGGAACTATGGCCACACCTTC.